Detailed here is one TCR beta chain. This sample is part of a study of control samples from healthy donors and cancer patients. Libraries were prepared by immunoSEQ multiplex PCR; TCRdb keeps only in-frame clonotypes and omits some of them. The sample has about 150,000 clones; about 91% are singletons. Between the trimmed V and J ends, which lost 3 bases and 4 bases, there was a span of 19 bases. The CDR3 runs to 17 residues. CDR1 and CDR2 (germline): MGHRA, YSYEKL. The clonotype comes from a man aged 18 to 30 in good health. The sequencing input was blood. V and J are TRBV4-1 and TRBJ1-5; D is possibly TRBD1 (5 bases). This chain's CDR3 is CASSHLFQGPINQPQHF. CDR3 in DNA: TGCGCCAGCAGCCATCTATTTCAGGGACCGATTAATCAGCCCCAGCATTTT.